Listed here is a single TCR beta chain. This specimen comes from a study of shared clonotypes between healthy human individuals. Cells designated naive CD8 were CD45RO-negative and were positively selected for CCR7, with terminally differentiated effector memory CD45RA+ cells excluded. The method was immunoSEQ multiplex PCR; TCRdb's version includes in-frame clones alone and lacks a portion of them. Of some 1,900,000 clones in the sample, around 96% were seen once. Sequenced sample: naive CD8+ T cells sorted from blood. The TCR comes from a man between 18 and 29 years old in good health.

This CDR3 is CASSYSALSFNEQFF. The CDR3, as DNA: TGTGCCAGCAGTTACTCCGCGTTGTCATTCAATGAGCAGTTCTTC. The chain links TRBV6-5 to TRBJ2-1; D gene uncertain. The CDR3 extends over 15 amino acids. V gave up 0 bases and J gave up 6 bases, with 12 bases separating them. Germline V lookup: CDR1 MNHEY, CDR2 SVGAGI.